The rows below give T cell receptor beta chains drawn from one sample of a study of OX40 agonist ivuxolimab in advanced cancers. Sequencing was performed with immunoSEQ multiplex PCR; in TCRdb, only in-frame clones are kept and a portion is missing. The table shows tens of thousands of clones, with about 91% occurring only once. Sequenced here: CD4+ or CD8+ T cells sorted from blood, sampled in a trial of the OX40 agonist ivuxolimab. Every receptor here comes from an adult with an advanced solid tumor such as melanoma, head and neck, liver or kidney cancer. Each CDR3 is given with its conserved first and last residue. A D gene is named only where the DNA matches it firmly. Size tells how often a clone was seen (once, few, many) or the class of an expanded clone, and some rows leave it out.

cdr3_nt: TGCGCCAGCAGCCTAGAACCGAGAGGTGATGGCGAGCAGTACTTC
cdr3_aa: CASSLEPRGDGEQYF
v_call: TRBV4-1
clone_size: .
d_call: .
j_call: TRBJ2-7

cdr3_nt: TGTGCCAGCAGCGGAGCCGACTACGAGCAGTACTTC
cdr3_aa: CASSGADYEQYF
v_call: TRBV27
clone_size: .
d_call: .
j_call: TRBJ2-7

cdr3_nt: TGTGCCAGCAGCCAAGATTTACGGGGGGCCGGCGAGCAGTACTTC
cdr3_aa: CASSQDLRGAGEQYF
v_call: TRBV4-2
clone_size: .
d_call: .
j_call: TRBJ2-7

cdr3_nt: TGTGCCAGCATTCCCGGGGGGGAGGACGGCACAGATACGCAGTATTTT
cdr3_aa: CASIPGGEDGTDTQYF
v_call: TRBV7-9
clone_size: .
d_call: TRBD2
j_call: TRBJ2-3

cdr3_nt: TGCGCCAGCAGCCAAGAAAGTCTTTCCTACAATGAGCAGTTCTTC
cdr3_aa: CASSQESLSYNEQFF
v_call: TRBV4-3
clone_size: .
d_call: .
j_call: TRBJ2-1

cdr3_nt: TGCGCCAGCCGAGAGACTAGCGCCTACGAGCAGTACTTC
cdr3_aa: CASRETSAYEQYF
v_call: TRBV5-1
clone_size: once
d_call: TRBD2
j_call: TRBJ2-7

cdr3_nt: TGCGCCAGCACCCCACAGGGGGCTGGGGGGCTAGATATTAACTATGGCTACACCTTC
cdr3_aa: CASTPQGAGGLDINYGYTF
v_call: TRBV5-1
clone_size: .
d_call: TRBD1
j_call: TRBJ1-2

cdr3_nt: TGTGCCAGCAGCCCTACAGACAGGTCCGCGACCCAGTACTTC
cdr3_aa: CASSPTDRSATQYF
v_call: TRBV9
clone_size: once
d_call: .
j_call: TRBJ2-5

cdr3_nt: TGTGCCAGCAGTTTTCCCGGGACAGGCAATCAGCCCCAGCATTTT
cdr3_aa: CASSFPGTGNQPQHF
v_call: TRBV28
clone_size: .
d_call: TRBD1
j_call: TRBJ1-5

cdr3_nt: TGTGCCACCACCGGGAGCGGCTCAGAGACCCAGTACTTC
cdr3_aa: CATTGSGSETQYF
v_call: TRBV11-1
clone_size: .
d_call: .
j_call: TRBJ2-5

cdr3_nt: TGTGCCAGCAGCGCTAAGCGGGAGGGGTACAATGAGCAGTTCTTC
cdr3_aa: CASSAKREGYNEQFF
v_call: TRBV11-3
clone_size: .
d_call: TRBD2
j_call: TRBJ2-1

cdr3_nt: TGTGCCAGCAGCCCGGGACAGGGCCCAAACACCGGGGAGCTGTTTTTT
cdr3_aa: CASSPGQGPNTGELFF
v_call: TRBV7-2
clone_size: .
d_call: TRBD1
j_call: TRBJ2-2

cdr3_nt: TGTGCCACCTCGGACGGCCGAAGCTCGAATGAGCAGTTCTTC
cdr3_aa: CATSDGRSSNEQFF
v_call: TRBV19
clone_size: .
d_call: .
j_call: TRBJ2-1

cdr3_nt: TGCGCCAGCAGCTTGGATCCGGCGAACACCGGGGAGCTGTTTTTT
cdr3_aa: CASSLDPANTGELFF
v_call: TRBV5-1
clone_size: .
d_call: .
j_call: TRBJ2-2

cdr3_nt: TGTGCCAGCAGTTTTGGACAGGGACAAGAGACCCAGTACTTC
cdr3_aa: CASSFGQGQETQYF
v_call: TRBV5-6
clone_size: .
d_call: TRBD1
j_call: TRBJ2-5

cdr3_nt: TGTGCCAGCAGCCCTAGGACAGGGGCTAACTATGGCTACACCTTC
cdr3_aa: CASSPRTGANYGYTF
v_call: TRBV7-8
clone_size: once
d_call: TRBD1
j_call: TRBJ1-2

cdr3_nt: TGTGCCAGCAGCCAACCCGTGGGCCAGGAGGTTAACGAGCAGTACTTC
cdr3_aa: CASSQPVGQEVNEQYF
v_call: TRBV4-2
clone_size: .
d_call: .
j_call: TRBJ2-7

cdr3_nt: TGTGCCAGCAGCGTTTCGGGGGGCGGCGAGCAGTACTTC
cdr3_aa: CASSVSGGGEQYF
v_call: TRBV9
clone_size: .
d_call: .
j_call: TRBJ2-7

cdr3_nt: TGTGCCAGCAACCAACCCGGGGGCCCCGGTAATGAGCAGTTCTTC
cdr3_aa: CASNQPGGPGNEQFF
v_call: TRBV28
clone_size: .
d_call: .
j_call: TRBJ2-1

cdr3_nt: TGTGCCAGCAGTTTGACCATTGACTATGGCTACACCTTC
cdr3_aa: CASSLTIDYGYTF
v_call: TRBV28
clone_size: .
d_call: .
j_call: TRBJ1-2

cdr3_nt: TGTGCCAGCAGTTTTCTGGGACAGGGGCCCACCGGGGAGCTGTTTTTT
cdr3_aa: CASSFLGQGPTGELFF
v_call: TRBV28
clone_size: .
d_call: TRBD1
j_call: TRBJ2-2

cdr3_nt: TGTGCCAGCAGTTACCAGGCGGATGGGAATGAAAAACTGTTTTTT
cdr3_aa: CASSYQADGNEKLFF
v_call: TRBV6-6
clone_size: .
d_call: .
j_call: TRBJ1-4

cdr3_nt: TGTGCCAGCAGCCATGTAGCGGGAGGAATTAGATACGAGCAGTACTTC
cdr3_aa: CASSHVAGGIRYEQYF
v_call: TRBV14
clone_size: .
d_call: TRBD2
j_call: TRBJ2-7

cdr3_nt: TGTGCCGGTAAACCCATCCAAGAGACCCAGTACTTC
cdr3_aa: CAGKPIQETQYF
v_call: TRBV7-9
clone_size: .
d_call: .
j_call: TRBJ2-5

cdr3_nt: TGTGCCAGCAGTTTATCACCCGGGTCGGAAGAGACCCAGTACTTC
cdr3_aa: CASSLSPGSEETQYF
v_call: TRBV27
clone_size: once
d_call: .
j_call: TRBJ2-5